This entry features one T cell receptor (beta chain) sequence. Trimming removed 4 bases from V and 1 base from J; junction bases left unmatched: 4. CDR1 is SGDLS, CDR2 YYNGEE, per germline. The CDR3 is made up of 15 amino acids. Repertoires were generated with immunoSEQ multiplex PCR, while TCRdb's copy carries only in-frame clones and drops some. The profile shows 77,000 or so clones, 83% of them singletons. This entry comes from a study of blood T cell repertoires in COVID-19. The rearrangement joins TRBV9 to TRBJ2-4, with 8 bases that match TRBD2. The receptor was isolated from a man aged 25-40 years with COVID-19, enrolled during active disease. The sequencing sample was made of peripheral blood. The CDR3 region is CASSPRGGAKNIQYF. The DNA of the CDR3 is TGTGCCAGCAGCCCCCGCGGGGGGGCCAAAAACATTCAGTACTTC.